This note documents a single T cell receptor beta chain sequence. No antigen is known for it. No much larger clone exists at a distance of one base, and base qualities are not known. The data originate from a study of blood T cells in healthy people across ages (dated by TCRdb to about 2015). For the wider study: Template switching captured roughly one uniquely barcoded TCR beta cDNA molecule per two T cells in model experiments. Using the same blood draw, the study looked at two additional independent replicas of 1 million unique cDNA reads for two donors, one aged 18 to 30 and the other aged 80 or older. The donors were divided into four age groups: young (average about 15 years), middle-aged (approximately 39), aged (approximately 64) and long-lived (about 90). To avoid experimental bias, donors of different ages were distributed randomly across sequencing lanes. To track age-related changes in TCR beta repertoire diversity, the study relied on deep sequencing normalized with unique cDNA molecular identifiers.

The paper's findings and limits, for the study overall: Observed TCR beta diversity correlated strongly with the percentage of naive T cells measured by flow cytometry. Observed TCR beta diversity per million T cells fell roughly linearly with age, and a significant reduction was already apparent by age about 43. The CMV infection status of donors was not known, potentially confounding age-related changes in expanded clonotypes. Conclusive comparison of naive and antigen-experienced compartments was prevented by the profiling of bulk unsorted PBMCs. Compared with the aged group, more naive CD4+ T cells, fewer expanded clones and increased TCR diversity were shown by the long-lived group, suggesting age selection. Total diversity estimates from one million sequenced T cells were considered lower bounds and underestimates.

From the cysteine through the phenylalanine, the CDR3 covers 11 amino acids. Only the CDR3 portion is preserved as DNA: 33 bases, with reading frame beginning at the first base. In the germline V gene, CDR1 corresponds to SNHLY and CDR2 to FYNNEI. The V end loses 1 base and the J end loses 9 bases, and a stretch of 7 bases separates them. The 40 or so donors, aged about 6 to 95 years, were systemically healthy Caucasian individuals from Russia. Each donor gave ten milliliters of peripheral blood, drawn into EDTA-treated Vacutainer tubes. Ficoll-Paque density-gradient centrifugation was used to isolate PBMCs, with at least 7 million obtained per sample. Trizol reagent was used to extract total RNA from the PBMCs, yielding at least 6 micrograms per sample. Naive CD45RAhigh/CD27high T cell percentages were measured by flow cytometry on a PBMC aliquot from every donor. Library preparation was by 5' RACE. Data came from an Illumina HiSeq 2500. A second PCR of roughly 7 to 12 cycles was run with a J-beta primer mix and a sample-barcoded 5' primer. Each TCR beta cDNA molecule received a unique molecular identifier from a template-switch 5' adaptor carrying 12 random nucleotides. Each sample yielded at least 3 million CDR3-containing paired-end reads. The Mint cDNA synthesis kit, primed by a TRBC-specific oligonucleotide, was used to synthesize first-strand cDNA from all RNA. Following uracil-DNA glycosylase treatment, all cDNA underwent a first 18-cycle PCR with the universal primers M1SS and BC2_uni_R. In the original analysis: For normalization, 1 million high-quality reads, each with a distinct molecular identifier, were randomly selected from each sample. Reads sharing molecular identifiers were discarded rather than binned into consensus sequences. MiTCR, run with a Q25 quality threshold and the strictest error-elimination algorithm, handled CDR3 identification, clonotype clustering and error correction. A nonparametric unseen species model with Euler transformation was used to estimate lower-bound total TCR beta diversity. In-frame beta chains were kept once TCRdb had trimmed the public reads at Q25 with fastp and called clones with MiXCR. A single entry per CDR3 protein holds the most common genes and DNA from its merged rows. TCRdb, not the original authors, processed these V and J calls. Within this sample are roughly 570,000 distinct CDR3 sequences, with 27% of them counted one time only. Around 20% of the sample lies in the top ten.

This chain joins TRBV2 to TRBJ2-7, with no confident D gene call. The sequenced sample was blood. The receptor comes from a woman in her seventies in good health. The nucleotide sequence reads as follows: TGTGCCAGCAGTGAAGTGATGAGGCAGTACTTC. Its protein product is CASSEVMRQYF.